This T cell receptor (beta chain) was recorded in a study of early T cells in non-severe SARS-CoV-2 infection. Study-level background: Bulk RNA from unsorted whole blood was sequenced; chains were unpaired. Notes on the study in general: Sequences matched to VDJdb favored anti-spike CD8 responses, while private and CD4 specificities were missed.

Researchers attached unique molecular identifiers to individual cDNA molecules. MiXCR, run by TCRdb on the 5' RACE reads, gives a single entry per CDR3 protein. The table records 75,000 to 80,000 distinct CDR3 sequences, about 11% of them present only once. This clonotype was seen ten or more times. The antigen is undetermined. The receptor's source is an adult who was a healthcare worker with PCR-confirmed SARS-CoV-2 infection or an uninfected control (not recorded which). The sequences come from whole blood, collected at baseline.

Here the CDR3 DNA reads TGTGCCAGCAGTACGACGGACATCGGGGAGCTGTTTTTT. Its translation is CASSTTDIGELFF. This chain connects TRBV12-3 or TRBV12-4 to TRBJ2-2; TRBD1 is a possible D gene (5 bases). With 5 bases removed from V and 7 bases from J, the gap between germline ends came to 11 bases. This CDR3 is 13 amino acids long.